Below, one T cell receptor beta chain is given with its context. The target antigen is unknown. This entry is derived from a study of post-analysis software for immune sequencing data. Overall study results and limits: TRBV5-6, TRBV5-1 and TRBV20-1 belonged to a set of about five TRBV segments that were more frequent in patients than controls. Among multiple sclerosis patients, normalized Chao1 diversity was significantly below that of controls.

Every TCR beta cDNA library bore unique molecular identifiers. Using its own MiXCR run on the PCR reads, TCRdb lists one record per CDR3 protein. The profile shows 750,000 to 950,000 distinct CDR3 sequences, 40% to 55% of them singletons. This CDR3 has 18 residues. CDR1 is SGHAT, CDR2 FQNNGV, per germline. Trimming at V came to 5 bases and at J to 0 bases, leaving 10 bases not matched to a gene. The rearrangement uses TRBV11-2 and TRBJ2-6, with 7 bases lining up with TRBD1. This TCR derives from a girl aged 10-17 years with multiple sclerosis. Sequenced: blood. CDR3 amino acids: CASSGTASFNSGANVLTF. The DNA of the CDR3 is TGTGCCAGCAGCGGGACAGCTTCTTTCAACTCTGGGGCCAACGTCCTGACTTTC.